This record concerns one T cell receptor beta chain sequence. Germline V gives CDR1 MNHNY, CDR2 SVGAGI (reference sequence). Trimming removed 2 bases at V and 2 bases at J, with 7 bases between. This CDR3 spans 13 amino acids. The sample belongs to a study of blood T cell repertoires in COVID-19. About the research overall: Acute and convalescent COVID-19 specimens originated in the United States, Italy and Spain. PBMCs, B-cell-depleted T cells, or T cells provided the cDNA or gDNA that made up the material.

Original processing methods: Reference gene primers were amplified, and this amplification served to estimate nucleated cell counts. Repertoires were generated with immunoSEQ multiplex PCR, while TCRdb's copy carries only in-frame clones and drops some. V and J calls and clone size come straight from that table; D and trimming were deduced from the DNA. Counted here are tens of thousands of clones, 82% occurring once; the ten biggest clones make up 8.2%. The gene calls are TRBV6-6 and TRBJ2-7, with D perhaps matching TRBD1 (6 bases). The specimen was peripheral blood. The TCR originated in a woman of 80 years or more with acute or convalescent COVID-19. Here the CDR3 DNA reads TGTGCCAGCAGTTACGGGACACCCTACGAGCAGTACTTC. Protein product: CASSYGTPYEQYF.